This entry is about one T cell receptor (beta chain). The data are from a study of blood T cell repertoires in COVID-19. Authors' data handling: Cell counts per sample came from amplifying reference gene primers. Clones were sequenced by immunoSEQ multiplex PCR, and TCRdb holds only the in-frame ones, with some missing. Clone size and the V and J calls come from that table; the DNA yielded D and trimming. The table shows about 220,000 clones, with 65% to 85% occurring only once. Participant-given clinical history determined each cohort assignment. For recovered donors of Cohort 3, there were two negative PCRs, clearance, or symptom resolution. This TCR derives from a woman aged 40 to 49 who had recovered from COVID-19. Sequenced sample: PBMCs or T cells enriched from blood (not recorded which).

CDR3: CSVRKQSDGYTF. The CDR3 nucleotides read TGCAGCGTTCGTAAGCAATCGGATGGCTACACCTTC. This chain uses TRBV29-1 with TRBJ1-2; D ambiguous. The CDR3 spans 12 residues. The V gene lost 5 bases and the J gene lost 6 bases, with 13 bases spanning the gap. Germline V lookup: CDR1 SQVTM, CDR2 ANQGSEA.